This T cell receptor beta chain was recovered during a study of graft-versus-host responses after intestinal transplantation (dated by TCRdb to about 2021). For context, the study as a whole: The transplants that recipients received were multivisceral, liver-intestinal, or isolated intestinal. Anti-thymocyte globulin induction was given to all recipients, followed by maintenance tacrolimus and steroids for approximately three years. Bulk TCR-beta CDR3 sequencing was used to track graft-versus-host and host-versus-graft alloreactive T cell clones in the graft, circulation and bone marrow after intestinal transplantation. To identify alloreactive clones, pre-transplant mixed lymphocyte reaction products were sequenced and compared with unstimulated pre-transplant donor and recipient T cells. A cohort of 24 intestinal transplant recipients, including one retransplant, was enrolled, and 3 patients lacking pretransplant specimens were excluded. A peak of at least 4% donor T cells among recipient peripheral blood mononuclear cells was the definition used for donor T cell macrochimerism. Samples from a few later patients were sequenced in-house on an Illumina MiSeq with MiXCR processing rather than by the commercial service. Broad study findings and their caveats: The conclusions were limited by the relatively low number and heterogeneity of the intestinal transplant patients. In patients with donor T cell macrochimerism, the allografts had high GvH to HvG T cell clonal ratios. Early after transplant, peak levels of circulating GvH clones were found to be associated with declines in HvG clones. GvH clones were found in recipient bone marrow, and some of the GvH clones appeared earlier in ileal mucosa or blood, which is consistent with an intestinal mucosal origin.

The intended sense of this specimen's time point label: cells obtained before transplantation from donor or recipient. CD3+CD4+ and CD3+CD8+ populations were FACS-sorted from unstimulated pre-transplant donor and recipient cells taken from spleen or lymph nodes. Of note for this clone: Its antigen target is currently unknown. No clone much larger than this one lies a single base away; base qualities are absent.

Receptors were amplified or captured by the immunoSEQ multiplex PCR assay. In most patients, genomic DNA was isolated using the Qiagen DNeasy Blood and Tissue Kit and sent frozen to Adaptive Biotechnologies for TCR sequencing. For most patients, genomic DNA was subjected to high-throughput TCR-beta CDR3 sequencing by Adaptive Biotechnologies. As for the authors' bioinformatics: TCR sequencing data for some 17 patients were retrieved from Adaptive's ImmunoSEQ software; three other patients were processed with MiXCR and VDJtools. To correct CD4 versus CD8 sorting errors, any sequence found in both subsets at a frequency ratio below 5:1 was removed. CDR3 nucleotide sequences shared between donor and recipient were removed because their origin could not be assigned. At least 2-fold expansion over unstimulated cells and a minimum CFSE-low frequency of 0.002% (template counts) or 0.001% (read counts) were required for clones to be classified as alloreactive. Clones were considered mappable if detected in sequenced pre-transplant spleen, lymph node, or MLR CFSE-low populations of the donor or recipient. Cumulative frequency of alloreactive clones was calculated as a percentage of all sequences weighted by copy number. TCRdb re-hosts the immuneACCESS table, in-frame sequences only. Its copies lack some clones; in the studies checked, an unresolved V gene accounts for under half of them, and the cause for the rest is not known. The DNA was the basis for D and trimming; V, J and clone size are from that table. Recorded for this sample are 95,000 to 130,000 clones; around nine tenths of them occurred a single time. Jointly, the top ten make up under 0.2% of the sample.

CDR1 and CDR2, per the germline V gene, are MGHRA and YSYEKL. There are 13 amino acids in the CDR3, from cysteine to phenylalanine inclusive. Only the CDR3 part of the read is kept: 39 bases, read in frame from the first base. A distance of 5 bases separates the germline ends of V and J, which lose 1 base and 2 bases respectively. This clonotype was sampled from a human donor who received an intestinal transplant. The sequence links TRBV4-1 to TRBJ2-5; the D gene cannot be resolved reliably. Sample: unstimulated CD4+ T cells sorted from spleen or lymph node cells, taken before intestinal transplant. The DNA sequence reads TGCGCCAGCAGCCAAGGCTATCAAGAGACCCAGTACTTC. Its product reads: CASSQGYQETQYF.